These 11 T cell receptor beta chains were sequenced from one sample in a study of blood T cell repertoires in COVID-19. Sequencing was performed with immunoSEQ multiplex PCR; in TCRdb, only in-frame clones are kept and a portion is missing. The sample has 30,000 to 35,000 clones, nearly 95% seen once. The sequenced sample consisted of peripheral blood. These receptor sequences come from a human donor in a cohort sampled during active COVID-19.

This rearrangement joins TRBV6-5 to TRBJ1-5, with TRBD1 matching over 7 bases. Germline values: CDR1 MNHEY, CDR2 SVGAGI. V lost 2 bases to trimming and J lost 9 bases; unmatched junction nucleotides: 7. The CDR3 is made up of 14 amino acids. The CDR3 sequence: CASSYMGQSSPQHF. The CDR3 bases are TGTGCCAGCAGTTACATGGGACAGAGTTCGCCCCAGCATTTT.

This clone was counted only a few times. The chain couples TRBV6-4 to TRBJ2-2; TRBD2 is a possible D gene (5 bases). V was shortened by 3 bases and J by 3 bases, with 5 bases between the two germline ends. The germline gives CDR1 MRHNA, CDR2 SNTAGT. This CDR3 region has 13 residues. This CDR3 reads CASSEADTGELFF. CDR3 nucleotide sequence: TGTGCCAGCAGTGAAGCGGACACCGGGGAGCTGTTTTTT.

This sequence joins TRBV10-2 and TRBJ1-5; D may be TRBD1 (6 bases). The V and J ends lost 7 bases and 6 bases respectively, with 13 bases between them. The CDR3 consists of 13 residues. The germline V gene encodes CDR1 WSHSY and CDR2 SAAADI. The CDR3, as DNA: TGCGCCAGCAAGGAGCAGGGGAGTCAGCCCCAGCATTTT. Encoded protein: CASKEQGSQPQHF.

V and J are TRBV5-1 and TRBJ2-7; D unresolved. The CDR3 totals 15 residues. Trimming removed 0 bases from V and 3 bases from J, with 13 bases in between. Germline V gene data show CDR1 as SGHRS and CDR2 as YFSETQ. CDR3: CASSLGQTHYYEQYF. The CDR3 DNA is TGCGCCAGCAGCTTGGGTCAAACTCATTACTACGAGCAGTACTTC.

The chain links TRBV27 to TRBJ2-7; D is uncertain. The CDR3 is 15 residues long. The V gene lost 6 bases and the J gene lost 0 bases, with 15 bases spanning the gap. Germline assignment: CDR1 MNHEY and CDR2 SMNVEV (reference sequence). The CDR3 region has the DNA TGTGCCAGCAGCTACGACACCAACCCCTCCTACGAGCAGTACTTC. It encodes CASSYDTNPSYEQYF.

The chain uses TRBV30 and TRBJ1-2; D perhaps matches TRBD1 (6 bases). Germline CDR1 and CDR2: GTSNPN and SVGIG (reference sequence). This CDR3 spans 13 amino acids. The V end was cut by 5 bases, the J end by 0 bases, with 10 bases between. The CDR3 here is CAWSTGPNYGYTF. CDR3 DNA: TGTGCCTGGTCGACAGGACCTAACTATGGCTACACCTTC.

The V gene is TRBV5-1, the J gene TRBJ2-2; unclear D gene. The V end was cut by 1 base, the J end by 6 bases, with 10 bases between. The CDR3 length is 14 residues. CDR1 and CDR2 from the germline V gene are SGHRS and YFSETQ. CDR3 sequence (DNA): TGCGCCAGCAGCTTGCCGCCTACCGCCGGGGAGCTGTTTTTT. It specifies CASSLPPTAGELFF.

The chain joins TRBV9 to TRBJ2-1, with D perhaps TRBD2 (6 bases). Germline loops: CDR1 SGDLS, CDR2 YYNGEE. The CDR3 spans 12 residues. The V and J ends lost 3 bases and 9 bases respectively, with 10 bases between them. CDR3 in DNA: TGTGCCAGCAGCGCCCCAGCGGGTGAGCAGTTCTTC. It translates to CASSAPAGEQFF. Drawing the rest from reference TRBV9 and TRBJ2-1, the complete variable domain is DSGVTQTPKHLITATGQRVTLRCSPRSGDLSVYWYQQSLDQGLQFLIQYYNGEERAKGNILERFSAQQFPDLHSELNLSSLELGDSALYFCASSAPAGEQFFGPGTRLTVL.

This sequence joins TRBV5-4 and TRBJ2-5; TRBD1 aligns across 7 bases. Germline-derived CDR1 and CDR2 are SGHNT and YYREEE (reference sequence). The junction had 10 bases not matched to a gene; V was cut back by 1 base and J by 4 bases. This CDR3 has 16 amino acids. The CDR3 is CASSLPQGGFGETQYF. The DNA for the CDR3 is TGTGCCAGCAGCTTGCCCCAAGGGGGCTTTGGAGAGACCCAGTACTTC.

The V call is TRBV24-1, the J call TRBJ2-3; TRBD2 aligns across 9 bases. The junction had 5 bases not matched to a gene; V was cut back by 11 bases and J by 0 bases. Germline CDR1 KGHDR, CDR2 SFDVKD. The CDR3 has 14 amino acids. The CDR3 loop is CAIGLATSTDTQYF. CDR3 in DNA: TGTGCCATCGGACTAGCGACTAGCACAGATACGCAGTATTTT.

This sequence joins TRBV28 and TRBJ1-2, with D possibly matching TRBD1 (5 bases). Germline V gene lookup returns CDR1 MDHEN and CDR2 SYDVKM. Between the trimmed V and J ends, which lost 5 bases and 1 base, there was a span of 17 bases. The CDR3 totals 16 residues. The DNA for the CDR3 is TGTGCCAGCAGTCGCTGGGGGGTTATGGGTAACTATGGCTACACCTTC. Protein sequence: CASSRWGVMGNYGYTF.